A single sample is the source of the 7 T cell receptor beta chains below, sequenced in a study of blood T cell repertoires in COVID-19. The protocol was immunoSEQ multiplex PCR, while the TCRdb copy is restricted to in-frame clones and leaves out a portion. Among more than 100,000 clones listed, more than 75% were seen once. Sequenced sample: peripheral blood. These receptors were collected from a human donor in a cohort sampled during active COVID-19.

This clone was picked up a small number of times. The V call is TRBV19, the J call TRBJ2-7, with 8 bases lining up with TRBD1. After removal of 5 bases from V and 4 bases from J, the junction contained 7 bases not matched to a gene. The CDR3 has 14 amino acids. Germline V gives CDR1 LNHDA, CDR2 SQIVND (reference sequence). Here the CDR3 DNA reads TGTGCCAGTAGTGCGGGACAGGAGACATACGAGCAGTACTTC. Translated, it gives CASSAGQETYEQYF. The variable domain in full, with the rest retrieved from reference TRBV19 and TRBJ2-7, is DGGITQSPKYLFRKEGQNVTLSCEQNLNHDAMYWYRQDPGQGLRLIYYSQIVNDFQKGDIAEGYSVSREKKESFPLTVTSAQKNPTAFYLCASSAGQETYEQYFGPGTRLTVT.

This clone was found a few times. The gene calls are TRBV5-4 and TRBJ1-2; 9 bases align to TRBD1. Germline trimming cut 5 bases from V and 2 bases from J; bases unmatched to any gene: 13. There are 17 residues in the CDR3. Germline assignment: CDR1 SGHNT and CDR2 YYREEE (reference sequence). The CDR3 here is CASRTGTGSRRNYGYTF. Here the CDR3 DNA reads TGTGCCAGCAGGACCGGGACAGGGTCAAGGCGAAACTATGGCTACACCTTC.

The CDR3 sequence: CASRASGRRDEQFF. For the CDR3, the DNA is TGTGCCAGCAGAGCTAGCGGGAGACGAGATGAGCAGTTCTTC. This sequence joins TRBV28 and TRBJ2-1, with 10 bases matching TRBD2. This CDR3 region has 14 residues. V trimming: 6 bases; J trimming: 8 bases; junction bases outside the gene matches: 7. Germline V lookup: CDR1 MDHEN, CDR2 SYDVKM.

In nucleotides, the CDR3 is TGTGCCAGCAGTCTAGGACACAACACTGAAGCTTTCTTT. Encoded protein: CASSLGHNTEAFF. The chain couples TRBV6-5 to TRBJ1-1; possible D gene TRBD1, 5 bases. CDR1 is MNHEY and CDR2 is SVGAGI in the germline V gene. V lost 5 bases, J lost 2 bases, and 9 bases lay in between. The CDR3 is made up of 13 amino acids.

The chain joins TRBV7-8 to TRBJ2-1, with D maybe TRBD2 (6 bases). The CDR3 is 18 residues long. Trimming left V 7 bases short and J 7 bases short, with 29 bases between. Germline lookup yields CDR1 SGHVS and CDR2 FQNEAQ. DNA for the CDR3: TGTGCCAGCACCCGGGGAGGATTTTCTTTTGAGATTGAAAATGAGCAGTTCTTC. Its translation: CASTRGGFSFEIENEQFF.

This clone occurred a few times. The gene calls are TRBV3-1 (or the pseudogene TRBV3-2) and TRBJ1-2; 8 bases match TRBD1. The CDR3 runs 12 residues. Looked up from germline, CDR1 is LGHDT and CDR2 is YNNKEL (reference sequence). The V segment lost 6 bases and the J segment 8 bases; nucleotides outside the gene matches: 5. The CDR3 loop is CASRTGARGYTF. The CDR3 DNA sequence: TGTGCCAGCAGGACAGGGGCAAGGGGCTACACCTTC.

This chain connects TRBV19 to TRBJ2-1; D unclear. CDR1 and CDR2 from the germline V gene are LNHDA and SQIVND (reference sequence). Trimming removed 3 bases at V and 5 bases at J, with 8 bases between. This CDR3 is built from 13 residues. Here the CDR3 reads CASSIGQNNEQFF. The CDR3 bases are TGTGCCAGTAGTATTGGGCAGAACAATGAGCAGTTCTTC.